Following are 17 T cell receptor beta chains from one sample sequenced in a study of CD8 T cells in Susac syndrome. RNA, at about 0.5 to 1 ug, was reverse transcribed with random hexamers. TCRdb ran MiXCR on the immunoSEQ multiplex PCR reads and lists one entry per CDR3 protein. Of about 120,000 distinct CDR3 sequences listed, 85% to 95% are singletons. Sample: CD4+ T cells from PBMCs. The source of these receptors is a human donor with multiple sclerosis.

The chain couples TRBV20-1 to TRBJ2-2, with a tentative D call TRBD2 (5 bases). This CDR3 contains 12 residues. V was clipped by 7 bases and J by 8 bases, with 14 bases between them. The germline V gene has CDR1 DFQATT and CDR2 SNEGSKA (reference sequence). The CDR3 coding sequence is TGCAGTGGACGGGGAAACGGAGGGGAGCTGTTTTTT. Protein: CSGRGNGGELFF.

Regarding this clonotype: A read error may account for a junction end that differs from germline. V usage is TRBV5-1 and J usage is TRBJ1-2; D remains unclear. Germline assignment: CDR1 SGHRS and CDR2 YFSETQ. This CDR3 is built from 13 residues. The chain's CDR3 is CASSLGQDYGYTF. In nucleotides, the CDR3 is TGTGCCAGCAGCTTAGGGCAGGACTATGGCTACACCTTC.

The chain couples TRBV5-4 to TRBJ2-2; D uncertain. V was cut by 0 bases and J by 1 base, with 7 bases left in between. Germline loops: CDR1 SGHNT, CDR2 YYREEE (reference sequence). This CDR3 contains 15 residues. CDR3: CASSLAGLNTGELFF. In DNA, the CDR3 is TGTGCCAGCAGCTTGGCTGGGTTGAACACCGGGGAGCTGTTTTTT.

The chain joins TRBV27 to TRBJ2-7; 9 bases fit TRBD1. V lost 8 bases, J lost 1 base, and 9 bases stayed unmatched. CDR3 size: 15 residues. Germline V gene sequence: CDR1 MNHEY, CDR2 SMNVEV (reference sequence). The CDR3, as DNA: TGTGCCAGCGGCTCCATCGGGACAGGGTCCTACGAGCAGTACTTC. Translated, it gives CASGSIGTGSYEQYF.

This rearrangement joins TRBV7-2 to TRBJ1-4; TRBD1 agrees at 7 bases. The ends lost 8 bases at V and 5 bases at J; junction bases unmatched: 2. CDR3 length: 12 residues. Germline CDR1 is SGHTA and CDR2 is FQGNSA. In DNA form, the CDR3 reads TGTGCCAGCTCCAGGGGGAATGAAAAACTGTTTTTT. This translates into CASSRGNEKLFF.

This clonotype was seen just once. V usage is TRBV7-9 and J usage is TRBJ2-5; 7 bases fit TRBD1. The CDR3 has 15 amino acids. The V gene's germline CDR1 is SEHNR and CDR2 FQNEAQ (reference sequence). With 2 bases clipped from V and 3 bases from J, the junction kept 6 bases outside the gene matches. This CDR3 reads CASSLTPRGKETQYF. As DNA, the CDR3 is TGTGCCAGCAGCTTAACCCCCAGGGGGAAAGAGACCCAGTACTTC.

In its sample, this clonotype was seen once. The rearrangement links TRBV30 to TRBJ2-2, with a possible D match to TRBD1 (7 bases). The CDR3 has 15 amino acids. Trimming took off 2 bases at V and 8 bases at J, with 18 bases between the two ends. From germline, CDR1 is GTSNPN and CDR2 SVGIG (reference sequence). This CDR3 reads CAWSFKYRGGGELFF. The CDR3 nucleotides are TGTGCCTGGAGTTTTAAATACAGGGGAGGTGGGGAGCTGTTTTTT.

The rearrangement joins TRBV10-2 to TRBJ1-1; no clear D. Per germline, CDR1 WSHSY and CDR2 SAAADI. CDR3 size: 13 residues. Trimming took 6 bases from V and 0 from J, leaving 8 bases between them. As DNA, the CDR3 is TGCGCCAGCAGCTTCAATATGAACACTGAAGCTTTCTTT. Encoded protein: CASSFNMNTEAFF.

This clonotype was observed a handful of times. The chain carries TRBV6-2 or TRBV6-3 and TRBJ1-5, with 9 nucleotides matching TRBD1. The ends lost 7 bases at V and 6 bases at J; junction bases unmatched: 10. The CDR3 consists of 15 residues. Germline assignment: CDR1 MNHEY and CDR2 SVGEGT. The CDR3 DNA is TGTGCCAGCAATCAAATAGGACAGGGGCCTCAGCCCCAGCATTTT. Translation: CASNQIGQGPQPQHF.

This chain joins TRBV20-1 and TRBJ1-6, with D possibly matching TRBD1 (6 bases). V lost 0 bases and J 0 bases, leaving 12 bases between the germline ends. The CDR3 spans 17 residues. Germline CDR1 DFQATT, CDR2 SNEGSKA (reference sequence). CDR3 amino acids: CSARDRGRGSYNSPLHF. CDR3 bases: TGCAGTGCTAGAGATCGAGGCAGGGGCTCCTATAATTCACCCCTCCACTTT.

The chain links TRBV2 to TRBJ2-3; 8 bases are a match to TRBD1. The trim removed 11 bases at V and 1 base at J, leaving 5 bases unmatched. CDR3 length equals 13 residues. Germline V CDR1 and CDR2: SNHLY, FYNNEI. The CDR3 nucleotides are TGTGCCGGAATGACAGGGGGCACAGATACGCAGTATTTT. Translation gives CAGMTGGTDTQYF.

DNA for the CDR3: TGCGCCAGCAGCTTGGTGGAGGCTGGGAACACTGAAGCTTTCTTT. It codes for CASSLVEAGNTEAFF. The chain links TRBV5-1 to TRBJ1-1, with D unclear. This CDR3 has 15 amino acids. The germline CDR1 and CDR2 sequences are SGHRS and YFSETQ. V was shortened by 0 bases and J by 1 base, with 10 bases between the two germline ends.

This clonotype was counted a single time. The chain has TRBV20-1 and TRBJ1-1, with a tentative D call TRBD1 (5 bases). The CDR3 contains 16 residues. From germline, CDR1 is DFQATT and CDR2 SNEGSKA (reference sequence). V was clipped by 2 bases and J by 1 base, with 17 bases between them. CDR3 sequence (DNA): TGCAGTGCTAGACGGACCGGGGCACTGAAGAACACTGAAGCTTTCTTT. The encoded protein is CSARRTGALKNTEAFF.

The J gene is TRBJ1-1, the V gene TRBV20-1, with D possibly matching TRBD1 (5 bases). There are 12 residues in the CDR3. The germline V gene has CDR1 DFQATT and CDR2 SNEGSKA (reference sequence). Trimming took 6 bases from V and 6 from J, leaving 14 bases between them. The CDR3, as DNA: TGCAGTGCCCCACAGGACGGCTCTGAAGCTTTCTTT. Its translation: CSAPQDGSEAFF.

This clonotype was counted once. The gene calls are TRBV30 and TRBJ2-7; TRBD2 might be the D (6 bases). Germline CDR1 and CDR2: GTSNPN and SVGIG (reference sequence). Trimming removed 2 bases at V and 2 bases at J, with 19 bases between. CDR3 length: 16 amino acids. The CDR3 loop is CAWSTLRRASAYEQYF. The CDR3 DNA sequence: TGTGCCTGGAGTACCCTTCGAAGAGCTAGCGCCTACGAGCAGTACTTC.

The chain combines TRBV20-1 with TRBJ2-7; no reliable D call. The CDR3 has 13 amino acids. Deletions cut 2 bases from V and 3 bases from J, with 11 bases between. CDR1 and CDR2 (germline): DFQATT, SNEGSKA (reference sequence). CDR3 bases: TGCAGTGCTAGAAGACTGATAAACTACGAGCAGTACTTC. Encoded protein: CSARRLINYEQYF.

The chain carries TRBV9 and TRBJ1-5, with TRBD1 as a possible D gene (6 bases). CDR1 is SGDLS and CDR2 is YYNGEE in the germline V gene. V was cut by 0 bases and J by 11 bases, with 15 bases left in between. The CDR3 loop spans 14 amino acids. In nucleotides, the CDR3 is TGTGCCAGCAGCGTAGACGTGGGGGCAGAGGCCCAGCATTTT. Translation: CASSVDVGAEAQHF.